This T cell receptor beta chain is drawn from a study of T cell repertoires in cytomegalovirus infection. Via MiXCR, TCRdb re-called the reads, giving one row per CDR3 protein. Of 450,000 to 550,000 distinct CDR3 sequences in the sample, 40% to 50% are singletons; the top ten hold around 45%. The study's findings and limits: Using cumulative public TCR beta family frequency, the authors identified those who carried CMV together with the relevant HLA.

On this clonotype: Its matching antigen is unknown.

Germline CDR1 reads SGHVS; CDR2 reads FNYEAQ. The CDR3 loop spans 14 amino acids. Between the trimmed V and J ends, which lost 0 bases and 5 bases, there was a span of 8 bases. The sample here was cultured PBMCs, taken from culture after CMV antigen stimulation. The TCR sequence derives from a human donor in good health (CMV status not recorded). Some clones in this sample may be carry-over from other donors' samples. The chain couples TRBV7-6 to TRBJ1-5; D not certain. The CDR3 region has the DNA TGTGCCAGCAGCTTAGCCCCCGCAGATCAGCCCCAGCATTTT. Its translation: CASSLAPADQPQHF. The whole variable domain, filled in from reference TRBV7-6 and TRBJ1-5, reads GAGVSQSPRYKVTKRGQDVALRCDPISGHVSLYWYRQALGQGPEFLTYFNYEAQQDKSGLPNDRFSAERPEGSISTLTIQRTEQRDSAMYRCASSLAPADQPQHFGDGTRLSIL.